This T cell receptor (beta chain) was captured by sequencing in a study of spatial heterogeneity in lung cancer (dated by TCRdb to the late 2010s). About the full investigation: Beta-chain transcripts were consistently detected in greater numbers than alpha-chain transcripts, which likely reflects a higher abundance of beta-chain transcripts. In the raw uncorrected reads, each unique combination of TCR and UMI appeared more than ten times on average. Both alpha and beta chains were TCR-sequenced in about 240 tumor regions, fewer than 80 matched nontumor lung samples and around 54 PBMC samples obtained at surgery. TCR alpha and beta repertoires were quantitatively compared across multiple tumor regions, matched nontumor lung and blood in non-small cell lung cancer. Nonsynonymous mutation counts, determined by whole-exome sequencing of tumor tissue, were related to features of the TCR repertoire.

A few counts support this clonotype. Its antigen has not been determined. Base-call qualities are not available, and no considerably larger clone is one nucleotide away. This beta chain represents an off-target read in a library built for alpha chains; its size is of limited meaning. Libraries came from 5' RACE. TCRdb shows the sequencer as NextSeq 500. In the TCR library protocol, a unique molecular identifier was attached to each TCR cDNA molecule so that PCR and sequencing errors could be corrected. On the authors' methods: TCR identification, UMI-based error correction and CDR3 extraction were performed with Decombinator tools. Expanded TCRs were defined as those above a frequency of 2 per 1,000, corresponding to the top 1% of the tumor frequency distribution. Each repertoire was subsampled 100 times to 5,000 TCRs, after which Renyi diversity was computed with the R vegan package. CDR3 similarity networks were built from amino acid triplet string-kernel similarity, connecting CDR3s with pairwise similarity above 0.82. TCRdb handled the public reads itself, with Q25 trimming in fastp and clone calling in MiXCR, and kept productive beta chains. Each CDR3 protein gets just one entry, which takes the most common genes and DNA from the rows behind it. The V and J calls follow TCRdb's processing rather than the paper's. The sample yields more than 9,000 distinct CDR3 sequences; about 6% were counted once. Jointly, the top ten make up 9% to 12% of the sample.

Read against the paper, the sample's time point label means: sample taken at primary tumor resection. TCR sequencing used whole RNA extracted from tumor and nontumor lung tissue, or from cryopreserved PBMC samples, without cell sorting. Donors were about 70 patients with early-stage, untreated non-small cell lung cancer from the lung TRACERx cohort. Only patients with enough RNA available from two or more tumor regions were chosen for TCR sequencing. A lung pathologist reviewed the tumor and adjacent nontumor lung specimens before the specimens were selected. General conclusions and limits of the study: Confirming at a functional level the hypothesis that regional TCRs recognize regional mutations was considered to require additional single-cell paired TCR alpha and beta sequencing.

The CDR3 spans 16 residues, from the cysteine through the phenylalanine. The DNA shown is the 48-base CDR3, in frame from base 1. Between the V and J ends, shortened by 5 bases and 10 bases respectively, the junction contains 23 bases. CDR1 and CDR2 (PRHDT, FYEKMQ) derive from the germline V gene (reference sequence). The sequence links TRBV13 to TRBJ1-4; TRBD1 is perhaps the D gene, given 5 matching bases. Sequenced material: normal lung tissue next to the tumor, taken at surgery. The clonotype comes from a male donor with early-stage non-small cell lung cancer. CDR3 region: CASSLQATAQRRKLFF. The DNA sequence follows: TGTGCCAGCAGCCTCCAAGCGACAGCGCAGAGGCGAAAACTGTTTTTT.